A single sample gave rise to the 19 T cell receptor beta chains below, sequenced in a study of T cell clusters in autoimmune cytopenias. Some 38,000 genome equivalents of blood DNA were amplified for TRB. Multiplex touch-down PCR amplified TRB using TRB-A and TRB-B pools in one tube. TCRdb reprocessed the multiplex PCR reads; each CDR3 protein has one entry and no DNA is given. This listing includes thousands of distinct CDR3 sequences. Separately, the same data were catalogued under a study of T cell repertoires in aging, cancer and after chemotherapy.

What was sequenced was peripheral blood. The receptors originated from a human donor in good health.

This clonotype is deemed medium-sized by its frequency. This chain links TRBV6-5 with TRBJ2-3. The germline V gene has CDR1 MNHEY and CDR2 SVGAGI. The CDR3 length is 14 residues. The CDR3 loop reads CASSLQARYDTQYF.

The chain couples TRBV18 to TRBJ1-2; TCRdb picks TRBD1, but there is no DNA to check that call. Germline V gene lookup returns CDR1 KGHSH and CDR2 LQKENI. The CDR3 sequence is 15 residues long. The CDR3 here is CASSPGTALNYGYTF. Looking up the rest from reference TRBV18 and TRBJ1-2 gives the full variable domain: NAGVMQNPRHLVRRRGQEARLRCSPMKGHSHVYWYRQLPEEGLKFMVYLQKENIIDESGMPKERFSAEFPKEGPSILRIQQVVRGDSAAYFCASSPGTALNYGYTFGSGTRLTVV.

The gene calls are TRBV6-5 and TRBJ1-4; no DNA is available, so the TRBD1 call from TCRdb remains unchecked. CDR1 is MNHEY and CDR2 is SVGAGI in the germline V gene. CDR3 length: 15 amino acids. This chain's CDR3 is CARGRWRCHNEKLFF.

This clonotype shows up as medium-sized by frequency. The chain joins TRBV19 to TRBJ2-1; TCRdb's D call, TRBD1, is unchecked because there is no DNA. The CDR3 covers 14 residues. Germline V gene lookup returns CDR1 LNHDA and CDR2 SQIVND (reference sequence). This CDR3 reads CASKGSYQYNEQFF.

The chain couples TRBV11-2 to TRBJ2-5; TCRdb designates TRBD1, a call that cannot be tested without DNA. Germline values: CDR1 SGHAT, CDR2 FQNNGV. The length of the CDR3 is 12 residues. This CDR3 reads CASPPGRETQYF.

This clonotype is labeled large (0.1 to 1%) based on frequency. V usage is TRBV19 and J usage is TRBJ2-6; TCRdb's D gene call, TRBD2, goes unchecked for lack of DNA. This CDR3 contains 15 residues. The germline CDR1 and CDR2 sequences are LNHDA and SQIVND (reference sequence). The CDR3 reads CASRSGFSGANVLTF.

This clonotype registers medium-sized by frequency. V usage is TRBV27 and J usage is TRBJ2-7; absent DNA, TCRdb's TRBD2 call cannot be checked. The CDR3 contains 14 residues. Germline-derived CDR1 and CDR2 are MNHEY and SMNVEV (reference sequence). This CDR3 reads CASGGTDYTYEQYF.

This clonotype is labeled medium-sized based on frequency. V and J are TRBV6-4 and TRBJ2-1; TCRdb names TRBD2, which stays unverified in the absence of DNA. The CDR3 has 14 residues. Germline loops: CDR1 MRHNA, CDR2 SNTAGT. CDR3: CASSDSDEGHEQFF.

J is TRBJ1-4 and V is TRBV5-1. The CDR3 runs 15 residues. CDR1 and CDR2 (germline): SGHRS, YFSETQ. The CDR3 is CASSLGWTTNEKLFF.

By frequency, this clonotype registers medium-sized. V usage is TRBV5-4 and J usage is TRBJ2-1; without DNA, the TCRdb call of TRBD2 cannot be checked. In germline, CDR1 is SGHNT, CDR2 YYREEE (reference sequence). This CDR3 has 18 residues. The CDR3 sequence: CASSSGLAGVSSYNEQFF.

The J gene is TRBJ1-5, the V gene TRBV6-4. CDR3 length equals 14 residues. CDR1 is MRHNA, CDR2 SNTAGT, per germline. CDR3 sequence reads: CASSEGNGNQPQHF.

The genes are TRBV30 and TRBJ1-4; absent DNA, TCRdb's TRBD1 call cannot be checked. This CDR3 has 16 amino acids. Germline-derived CDR1 and CDR2 are GTSNPN and SVGIG (reference sequence). The CDR3 is CAWRVGLTRGVGKLFF.

The genes are TRBV12-3 or TRBV12-4 and TRBJ2-7; TCRdb names TRBD1, which stays unverified in the absence of DNA. The CDR3 is made up of 14 amino acids. The CDR3 is CASSLGDLRYEQYF.

Considering frequency, this clonotype is medium-sized. The V and J genes are TRBV18 and TRBJ2-1; checking the TCRdb D call of TRBD1 is not possible without DNA. CDR1 KGHSH and CDR2 LQKENI come from the germline V gene. This CDR3 has 14 amino acids. CDR3 region: CASSPSGIYNEQFF.

J is TRBJ1-4 and V is TRBV18; TCRdb gives TRBD1 as the D gene, but with no DNA this cannot be confirmed. The CDR3 spans 14 residues. Germline CDR1 KGHSH, CDR2 LQKENI. The chain's CDR3 is CASSQGPTNEKLFF. Drawing the rest from reference TRBV18 and TRBJ1-4, the complete variable domain is NAGVMQNPRHLVRRRGQEARLRCSPMKGHSHVYWYRQLPEEGLKFMVYLQKENIIDESGMPKERFSAEFPKEGPSILRIQQVVRGDSAAYFCASSQGPTNEKLFFGSGTQLSVL.

By frequency, this clonotype is medium-sized. V is TRBV29-1 and J is TRBJ2-7; TCRdb outputs TRBD2, but without DNA this stays unchecked. Germline values: CDR1 SQVTM, CDR2 ANQGSEA. The CDR3 runs 12 residues. The CDR3 is CSVQGPPVEQYF.

Measured by frequency, this clonotype is medium-sized. The chain employs TRBV6-5 and TRBJ2-1; as DNA is missing, the TRBD1 call by TCRdb cannot be tested. CDR1 is MNHEY, CDR2 SVGAGI, per germline. The CDR3 runs 15 residues. Here the CDR3 reads CAIAADRGLYNEQFF.

The rearrangement joins TRBV5-6 to TRBJ1-2; TCRdb designates TRBD1, a call that cannot be tested without DNA. Germline values: CDR1 SGHDT, CDR2 YYEEEE. The CDR3 is 15 residues long. CDR3: CASSSGTGARRGYTF.

Its frequency marks this clonotype as medium-sized. The chain carries TRBV18 and TRBJ2-1. The CDR3 totals 16 residues. The germline V gene has CDR1 KGHSH and CDR2 LQKENI. CDR3 loop: CASSPPSTSSYNEQFF.